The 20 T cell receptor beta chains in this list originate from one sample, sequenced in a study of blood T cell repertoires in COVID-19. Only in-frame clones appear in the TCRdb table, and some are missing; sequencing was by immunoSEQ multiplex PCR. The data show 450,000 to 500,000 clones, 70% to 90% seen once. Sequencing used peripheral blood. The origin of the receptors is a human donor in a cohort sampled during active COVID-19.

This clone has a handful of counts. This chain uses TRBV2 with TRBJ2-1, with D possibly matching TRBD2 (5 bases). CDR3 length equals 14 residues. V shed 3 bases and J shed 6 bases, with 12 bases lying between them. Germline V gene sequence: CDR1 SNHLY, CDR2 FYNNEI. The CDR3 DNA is TGTGCCAGCAGTGACTCGAGAGGGCTCAATGAGCAGTTCTTC. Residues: CASSDSRGLNEQFF.

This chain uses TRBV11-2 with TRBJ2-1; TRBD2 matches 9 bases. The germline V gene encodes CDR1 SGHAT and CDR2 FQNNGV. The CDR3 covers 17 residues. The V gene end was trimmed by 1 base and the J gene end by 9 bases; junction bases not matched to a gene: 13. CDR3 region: CASSLVSQLAGAPEQFF. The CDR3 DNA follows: TGTGCCAGCAGCTTAGTTTCACAGTTAGCGGGAGCTCCTGAGCAGTTCTTC.

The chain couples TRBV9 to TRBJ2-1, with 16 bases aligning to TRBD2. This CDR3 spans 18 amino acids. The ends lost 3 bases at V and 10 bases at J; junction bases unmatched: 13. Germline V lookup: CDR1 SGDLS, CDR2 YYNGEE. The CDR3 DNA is TGTGCCAGCAGCGCCTCCGGGACTAGCGGGAGGGCCGGGCGCGAGCAGTTCTTC. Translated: CASSASGTSGRAGREQFF.

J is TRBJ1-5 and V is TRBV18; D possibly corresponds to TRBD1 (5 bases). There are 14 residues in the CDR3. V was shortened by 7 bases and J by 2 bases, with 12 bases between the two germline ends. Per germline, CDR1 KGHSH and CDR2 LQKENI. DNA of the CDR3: TGTGCCAGCTTCTTAGGGGAAGGCAATCAGCCCCAGCATTTT. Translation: CASFLGEGNQPQHF.

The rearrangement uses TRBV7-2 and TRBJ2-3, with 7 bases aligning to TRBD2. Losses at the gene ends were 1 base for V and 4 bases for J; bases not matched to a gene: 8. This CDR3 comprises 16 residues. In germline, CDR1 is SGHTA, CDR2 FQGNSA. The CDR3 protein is CASSLESGVGADTQYF. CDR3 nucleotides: TGTGCCAGCAGCTTAGAGAGCGGGGTGGGGGCAGATACGCAGTATTTT.

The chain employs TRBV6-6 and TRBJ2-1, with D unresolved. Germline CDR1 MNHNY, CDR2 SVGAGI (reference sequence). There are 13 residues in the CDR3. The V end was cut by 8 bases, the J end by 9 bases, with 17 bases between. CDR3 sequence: CASYSNVRPEQFF. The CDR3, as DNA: TGTGCCAGCTACTCTAACGTCAGGCCTGAGCAGTTCTTC.

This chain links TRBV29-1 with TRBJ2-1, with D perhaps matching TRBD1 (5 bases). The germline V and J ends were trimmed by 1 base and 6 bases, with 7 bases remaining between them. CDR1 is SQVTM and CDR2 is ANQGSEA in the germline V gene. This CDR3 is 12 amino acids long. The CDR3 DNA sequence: TGCAGCGTTGAAGGGGGCGGCAATGAGCAGTTCTTC. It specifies CSVEGGGNEQFF.

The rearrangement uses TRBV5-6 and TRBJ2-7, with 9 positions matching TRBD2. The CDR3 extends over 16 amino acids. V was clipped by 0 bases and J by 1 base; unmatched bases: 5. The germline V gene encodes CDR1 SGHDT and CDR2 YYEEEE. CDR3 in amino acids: CASSLVIAGVSYEQYF. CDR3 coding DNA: TGTGCCAGCAGCTTGGTCATAGCGGGGGTTTCCTACGAGCAGTACTTC.

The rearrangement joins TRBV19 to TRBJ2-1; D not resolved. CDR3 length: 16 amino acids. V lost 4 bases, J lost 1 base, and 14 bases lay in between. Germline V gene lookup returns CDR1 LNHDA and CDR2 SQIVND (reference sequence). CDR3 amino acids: CASSTLSAQSYNEQFF. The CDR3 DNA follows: TGTGCCAGTAGTACCCTGAGCGCCCAGTCCTACAATGAGCAGTTCTTC. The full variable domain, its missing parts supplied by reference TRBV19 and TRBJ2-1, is DGGITQSPKYLFRKEGQNVTLSCEQNLNHDAMYWYRQDPGQGLRLIYYSQIVNDFQKGDIAEGYSVSREKKESFPLTVTSAQKNPTAFYLCASSTLSAQSYNEQFFGPGTRLTVL.

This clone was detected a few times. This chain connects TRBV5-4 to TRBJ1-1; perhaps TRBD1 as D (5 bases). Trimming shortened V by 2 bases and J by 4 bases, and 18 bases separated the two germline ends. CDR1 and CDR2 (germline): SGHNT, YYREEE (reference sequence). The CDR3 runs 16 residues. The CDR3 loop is CASSFGGASALTEAFF. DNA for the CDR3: TGTGCCAGCAGCTTTGGTGGGGCCTCGGCCCTCACTGAAGCTTTCTTT.

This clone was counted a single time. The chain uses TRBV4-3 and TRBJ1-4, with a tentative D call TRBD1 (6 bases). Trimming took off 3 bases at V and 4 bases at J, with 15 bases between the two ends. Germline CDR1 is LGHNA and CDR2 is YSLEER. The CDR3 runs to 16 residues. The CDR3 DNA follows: TGCGCCAGCAGCCAGCGCGGACAGCTACTTAATGAAAAACTGTTTTTT. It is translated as CASSQRGQLLNEKLFF.

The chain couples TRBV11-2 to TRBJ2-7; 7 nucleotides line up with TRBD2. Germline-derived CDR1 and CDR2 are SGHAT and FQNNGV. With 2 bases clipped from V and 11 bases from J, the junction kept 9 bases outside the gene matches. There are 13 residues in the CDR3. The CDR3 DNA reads TGTGCCAGCAGCTTAAGACTAGCTGGTGAGAAGTACTTC. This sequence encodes CASSLRLAGEKYF.

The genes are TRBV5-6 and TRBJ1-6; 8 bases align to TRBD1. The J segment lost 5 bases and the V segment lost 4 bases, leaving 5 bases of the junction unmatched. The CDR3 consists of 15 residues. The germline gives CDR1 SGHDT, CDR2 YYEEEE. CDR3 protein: CASSLPGQDNSPLHF. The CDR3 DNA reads TGTGCCAGCAGCCTCCCGGGACAGGATAATTCACCCCTCCACTTT.

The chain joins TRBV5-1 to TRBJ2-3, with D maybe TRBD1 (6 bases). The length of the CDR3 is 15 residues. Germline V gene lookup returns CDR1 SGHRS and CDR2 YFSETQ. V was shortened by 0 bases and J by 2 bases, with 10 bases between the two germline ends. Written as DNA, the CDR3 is TGCGCCAGCAGCTTGGAGGGGGATTCCACAGATACGCAGTATTTT. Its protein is CASSLEGDSTDTQYF.

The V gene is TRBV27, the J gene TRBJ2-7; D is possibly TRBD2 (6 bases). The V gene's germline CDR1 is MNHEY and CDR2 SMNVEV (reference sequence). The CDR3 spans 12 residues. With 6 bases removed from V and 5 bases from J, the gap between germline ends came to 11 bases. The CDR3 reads CASSLRGNEQYF. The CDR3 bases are TGTGCCAGCAGCCTACGGGGGAACGAGCAGTACTTC.

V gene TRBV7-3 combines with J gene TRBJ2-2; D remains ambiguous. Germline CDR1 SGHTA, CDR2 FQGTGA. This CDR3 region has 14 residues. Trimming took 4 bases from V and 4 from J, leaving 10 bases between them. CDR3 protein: CASSSGQLTGELFF. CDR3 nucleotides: TGTGCCAGCAGCTCGGGTCAGCTCACCGGGGAGCTGTTTTTT.

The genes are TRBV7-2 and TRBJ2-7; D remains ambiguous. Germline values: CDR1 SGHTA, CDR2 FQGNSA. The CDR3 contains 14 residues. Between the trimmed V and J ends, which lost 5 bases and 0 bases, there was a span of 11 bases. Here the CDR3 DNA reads TGTGCCAGCAGCCCCGAGGCGCGCTCCTACGAGCAGTACTTC. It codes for CASSPEARSYEQYF.

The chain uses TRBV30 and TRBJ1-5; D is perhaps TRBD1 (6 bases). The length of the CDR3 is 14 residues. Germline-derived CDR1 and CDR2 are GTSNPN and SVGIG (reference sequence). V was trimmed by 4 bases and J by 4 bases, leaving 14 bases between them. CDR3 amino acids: CAWNERGGNQPQHF. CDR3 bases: TGTGCCTGGAATGAAAGGGGGGGGAATCAGCCCCAGCATTTT.

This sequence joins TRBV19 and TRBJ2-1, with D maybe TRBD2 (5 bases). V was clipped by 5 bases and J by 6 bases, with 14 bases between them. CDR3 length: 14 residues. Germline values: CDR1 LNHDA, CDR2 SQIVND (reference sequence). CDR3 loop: CASSPTRAFNEQFF. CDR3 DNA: TGTGCCAGTAGTCCAACGAGGGCGTTCAATGAGCAGTTCTTC.

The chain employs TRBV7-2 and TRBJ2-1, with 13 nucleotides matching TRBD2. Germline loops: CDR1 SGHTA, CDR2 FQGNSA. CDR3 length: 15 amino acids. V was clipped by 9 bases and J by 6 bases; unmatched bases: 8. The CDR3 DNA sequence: TGTGCCAGTCGTACGGGACTAGCGGGACTCAATGAGCAGTTCTTC. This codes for CASRTGLAGLNEQFF. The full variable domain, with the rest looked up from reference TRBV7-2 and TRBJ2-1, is GAGVSQSPSNKVTEKGKDVELRCDPISGHTALYWYRQSLGQGLEFLIYFQGNSAPDKSGLPSDRFSAERTGGSVSTLTIQRTQQEDSAVYLCASRTGLAGLNEQFFGPGTRLTVL.